This TCR beta chain came from a study of shared clonotypes between healthy human individuals. Looking at the study overall: The study drew on two women and three men aged 18 to 49 as donors. Study results and caveats: For naive CD4 cells, roughly 5% of clonotypes were shared across a few donors. Clonotypes not shared had lower generation probabilities than those common to all four donors.

Note on this clone: Its cognate antigen is unknown.

V shed 2 bases and J 6 bases; nucleotides not matched to a gene: 8. CDR1 and CDR2 (germline): SGHTA, FQGTGA. The CDR3 is made up of 16 amino acids. Each PCR replicate from the sorted subsets contained about 200 ng DNA, which is tens of thousands of T cell genomes. The table came from immunoSEQ multiplex PCR; TCRdb's copy has only in-frame clones and leaves some out. The sample has roughly 1,500,000 clones; around 98% are singletons. The chain combines TRBV7-3 with TRBJ2-1; the match to TRBD2 covers 9 bases. This receptor was obtained from a man aged 25-45 years in good health. Material: naive CD4+ T cells sorted from blood. The sample's subset: CD45RA+ positively selected. Here the CDR3 DNA reads TGTGCCAGCAGCTTACGGCTAGCGGGGCTGGGCAATGAGCAGTTCTTC. Its translation is CASSLRLAGLGNEQFF.